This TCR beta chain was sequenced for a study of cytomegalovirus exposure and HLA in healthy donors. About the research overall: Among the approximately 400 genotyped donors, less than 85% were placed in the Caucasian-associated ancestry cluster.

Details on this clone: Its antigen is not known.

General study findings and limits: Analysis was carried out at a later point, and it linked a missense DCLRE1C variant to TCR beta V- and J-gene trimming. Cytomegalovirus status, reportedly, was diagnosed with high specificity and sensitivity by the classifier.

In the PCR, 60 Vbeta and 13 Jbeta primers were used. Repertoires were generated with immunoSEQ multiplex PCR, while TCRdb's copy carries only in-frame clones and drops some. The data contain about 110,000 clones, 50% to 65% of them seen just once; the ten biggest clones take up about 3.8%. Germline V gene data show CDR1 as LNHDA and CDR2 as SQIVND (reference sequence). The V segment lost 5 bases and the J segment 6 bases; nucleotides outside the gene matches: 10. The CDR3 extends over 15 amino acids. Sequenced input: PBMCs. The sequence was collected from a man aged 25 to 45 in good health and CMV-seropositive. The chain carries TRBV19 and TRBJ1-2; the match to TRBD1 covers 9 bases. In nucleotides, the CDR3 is TGTGCCAGTAGTCCCCGGGACAGGGAAGGGGATGGCTACACCTTC. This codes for CASSPRDREGDGYTF.